Below are 2 T cell receptor beta chains sequenced from a single sample in a study of T cells in Graves' hyperthyroidism and ophthalmopathy (dated by TCRdb to the late 2010s). The method behind the library was multiplex PCR. Instrument on record: Illumina HiSeq 2000. The TCR beta CDR3 regions were amplified from RNA transcripts. A first-round RT-PCR of the TCR CDR3 used the HTBI primer set with the Qiagen OneStep RT-PCR kit. TCRdb reran the public reads through fastp at Q25 and MiXCR, keeping productive beta chains. CDR3 protein duplicates are merged, each entry listing the most common genes and DNA. For this sample the table gives approximately 560,000 distinct CDR3 sequences, of which roughly 46% were detected only once. The ten largest clonotypes hold approximately 8.2% of the sample. Sequences were obtained from peripheral blood or thyroid tissue (not recorded which). The receptors stem from a woman younger than 35 with Graves' hyperthyroidism. Donor details come from another sample of the same person, matched by shared clones.

Many counts were recorded for this clonotype. The gene calls are TRBV7-9 and TRBJ1-3; D is unresolved. The CDR3 is made up of 12 amino acids. Germline loops: CDR1 SEHNR, CDR2 FQNEAQ (reference sequence). The ends were cut back, 7 bases at V and 7 bases at J, with 11 bases in the middle. The CDR3 is CASNPLANTIYF. In DNA form, the CDR3 reads TGTGCCAGCAACCCTTTAGCCAACACCATATATTTT.

This clonotype was counted ten times or more. The chain couples TRBV2 to TRBJ1-4; perhaps TRBD1 as D (6 bases). This CDR3 contains 14 residues. V dropped 1 base and J dropped 8 bases, with 11 bases sitting between them. Germline CDR1 and CDR2: SNHLY and FYNNEI. CDR3 in amino acids: CASSEEQGWEKLFF. The CDR3 bases are TGTGCCAGCAGTGAAGAACAGGGTTGGGAAAAACTGTTTTTT.